These 28 T cell receptor beta chains came from one sample sequenced in a study of blood T cells in healthy people across ages. The use of a sample-barcoded 5' primer and a J-beta primer mix characterized a second PCR of 7 to 11 cycles. One entry per CDR3 protein results from TCRdb running MiXCR on the 5' RACE reads. The sample carries approximately 700,000 distinct CDR3 sequences, approximately 30% recorded once. Sequences were obtained from blood. Every receptor here comes from a woman older than 75 in good health.

With regard to this clonotype: A much larger clone sits a single nucleotide away, making a read error possible. This chain joins TRBV9 and TRBJ2-4; TRBD1 agrees at 9 bases. The better agreement between TRBJ2-7 and the DNA end casts doubt on the J call. The CDR3 contains 14 residues. Germline-derived CDR1 and CDR2 are SGDLS and YYNGEE. The CDR3 is CVSSLGQGLHEQYF. The CDR3 bases are TGTGTCAGCAGCCTTGGACAGGGGTTGCACGAGCAGTACTTC.

This clonotype was seen a few times. This may arise from a read error, as a much more abundant clone is one base away. The chain links TRBV29-1 to TRBJ2-3, with a weak D call TRBD1 (5 bases). The CDR3 runs 12 residues. Germline CDR1 is SQVTM and CDR2 is ANQGSEA. The CDR3 DNA follows: TGCGGCGCCAGGGTCCCGACAGATACGCAGTATTTT. Its translation: CGARVPTDTQYF.

The chain recombines TRBV5-5 with TRBJ1-4; no clear D. V gave up 4 bases and J gave up 7 bases, with 14 bases separating them. The CDR3 loop spans 14 amino acids. Germline CDR1 reads SGHKS; CDR2 reads YYEKEE (reference sequence). CDR3 sequence (DNA): TGTGCCAGCAGCATCGACTCACTGGGTGAAAAACTGTTTTTT. Its translation is CASSIDSLGEKLFF. The whole variable domain, filled in from reference TRBV5-5 and TRBJ1-4, reads DAGVTQSPTHLIKTRGQQVTLRCSPISGHKSVSWYQQVLGQGPQFIFQYYEKEERGRGNFPDRFSARQFPNYSSELNVNALLLGDSALYLCASSIDSLGEKLFFGSGTQLSVL.

Turning to this clonotype: A much larger clone sits a single nucleotide away, making a read error possible. The chain couples TRBV9 to TRBJ1-4; TRBD1 aligns across 8 bases. In germline, CDR1 is SGDLS, CDR2 YYNGEE. CDR3 length: 16 amino acids. The CDR3 here is CASSEAAGGKDEKPFF. The CDR3 DNA is TGTGCCAGCAGCGAGGCGGCAGGGGGCAAGGATGAAAAACCGTTTTTT.

A word on this clonotype: A much bigger clone sits one base away, suggesting this may be a read error. V usage is TRBV29-1 and J usage is TRBJ1-2; D is unclear. CDR3 length: 12 residues. The V gene's germline CDR1 is SQVTM and CDR2 ANQGSEA. The CDR3 sequence: CNVEDLRVGYTF. In DNA form, the CDR3 reads TGCAACGTTGAAGATCTTAGGGTCGGCTACACCTTC.

This clonotype has at least ten counts. The chain recombines TRBV20-1 with TRBJ1-6, with D maybe TRBD1 (6 bases). The CDR3 contains 16 residues. Trimming pared 1 base from V and 9 bases from J, leaving 19 bases between. The germline CDR1 and CDR2 sequences are DFQATT and SNEGSKA (reference sequence). The CDR3 DNA is TGCAGTGCTAGAGTCAGGGGAAACGATTTGGGTTCACCCCTCCACTTT. It specifies CSARVRGNDLGSPLHF.

The sample holds a few counts of this clonotype. V and J are TRBV6-2 or TRBV6-3 and TRBJ1-1; D gene uncertain. Trimming pared 5 bases from V and 7 bases from J, leaving 8 bases between. The CDR3 loop spans 11 amino acids. The V gene's germline CDR1 is MNHEY and CDR2 SVGEGT. In DNA, the CDR3 is TGTGCCAGCAGTACGGGAATTGAAGCTTTCTTT. Translation: CASSTGIEAFF.

As concerns this clonotype: The germline gene is not matched at one end of the junction; a read error may be the cause. The chain combines TRBV28 with TRBJ2-4, with D possibly TRBD2 on 7 matching bases. Germline-derived CDR1 and CDR2 are MDHEN and SYDVKM. The CDR3 totals 15 residues. CDR3 sequence (DNA): TGTGCCTGCAGTTTATCGGCGGGGGCCCCCTGGGAACAGTACTTC. This codes for CACSLSAGAPWEQYF.

This clonotype was detected many times. The J gene is TRBJ1-2, the V gene TRBV5-6, with TRBD1 matching over 8 bases. Germline-derived CDR1 and CDR2 are SGHDT and YYEEEE. V was clipped by 5 bases and J by 4 bases; unmatched bases: 10. The CDR3 has 15 amino acids. CDR3 in amino acids: CASSFMTGVIYGYTF. The CDR3 bases are TGTGCCAGCAGTTTCATGACAGGGGTAATCTATGGCTACACCTTC.

This clonotype was seen many times. The V and J genes are TRBV5-1 and TRBJ1-2; perhaps TRBD1 as D (5 bases). The CDR3 spans 14 residues. The V gene's germline CDR1 is SGHRS and CDR2 YFSETQ. V lost 0 bases, J lost 4 bases, and 10 bases lay in between. The CDR3 DNA reads as TGCGCCAGCAGCTTGGACCAGGGCGGCTATGGCTACACCTTC. It encodes CASSLDQGGYGYTF.

To note about this clonotype: A read error may account for a junction end that differs from germline. The V gene is TRBV7-3, the J gene TRBJ2-2; 11 nucleotides match TRBD2. This CDR3 is 19 amino acids long. Germline CDR1 SGHTA, CDR2 FQGTGA. Written as DNA, the CDR3 is TGTGCCAGCAGCTCGAGGGGGACTAGCGGATTCGCGAACACCGGGGAGCCGTTTTTT. This gives the protein CASSSRGTSGFANTGEPFF.

This clonotype was seen a handful of times. The chain links TRBV5-1 to TRBJ1-1; 9 nucleotides agree with TRBD1. This CDR3 has 16 amino acids. Germline-derived CDR1 and CDR2 are SGHRS and YFSETQ. After removal of 3 bases from V and 1 base from J, the junction contained 7 bases not matched to a gene. As DNA, the CDR3 is TGCGCCAGCAGCTCGGGACAGGGTGGCGGGAACACTGAAGCTTTCTTT. Amino acids: CASSSGQGGGNTEAFF.

The J gene is TRBJ2-1, the V gene TRBV20-1; TRBD1 aligns across 12 bases. The CDR3 loop spans 15 amino acids. Losses at the gene ends were 5 bases for V and 7 bases for J; bases not matched to a gene: 9. Per the germline V gene, CDR1 is DFQATT and CDR2 is SNEGSKA (reference sequence). The CDR3 sequence: CSAGTGTGGKNEQFF. Written as DNA, the CDR3 is TGCAGTGCTGGTACGGGGACAGGGGGCAAAAATGAGCAGTTCTTC.

This clonotype was recorded a few times. This chain links TRBV7-2 with TRBJ2-5; D call uncertain. Trimming pared 5 bases from V and 5 bases from J, leaving 21 bases between. CDR1 SGHTA and CDR2 FQGNSA come from the germline V gene. The CDR3 has 16 residues. The DNA of the CDR3 is TGTGCCAGCAGCCGGTTGCTCCTCGGCTTAAAGGAGACCCAGTACTTC. It translates to CASSRLLLGLKETQYF.

This clonotype has a handful of counts. This chain's CDR3 is CSVRQGAGNEKLFF. CDR3 nucleotides: TGCAGCGTTCGACAGGGGGCGGGTAATGAAAAACTGTTTTTT. The genes are TRBV29-1 and TRBJ1-4; TRBD1 matches 10 bases. Germline assignment: CDR1 SQVTM and CDR2 ANQGSEA. With 5 bases clipped from V and 4 bases from J, the junction kept 4 bases outside the gene matches. The CDR3 runs to 14 residues.

This clonotype was found many times. This chain connects TRBV6-1 to TRBJ2-1, with TRBD1 matching 8 bases. After removal of 6 bases from V and 5 bases from J, the junction contained 9 bases not matched to a gene. Germline V gene data show CDR1 as MNHNS and CDR2 as SASEGT. This CDR3 has 15 amino acids. CDR3 sequence reads: CASSKPGQANNEQFF. In DNA, the CDR3 is TGTGCCAGCAGCAAACCGGGACAGGCGAACAATGAGCAGTTCTTC.

This clonotype has at least ten counts. This sequence joins TRBV10-3 and TRBJ2-5, with 9 nucleotides matching TRBD1. Germline assignment: CDR1 ENHRY and CDR2 SYGVKD. Trimming took 6 bases from V and 5 from J; bases not matched to a gene: 1. CDR3 length: 12 residues. The CDR3 DNA is TGTGCCATCAGAGGACAGGGGGAGACCCAGTACTTC. This sequence encodes CAIRGQGETQYF.

This clonotype appeared a few times. The chain combines TRBV10-3 with TRBJ2-1, with 7 bases identical to TRBD1. Trimming cost V 6 bases and J 3 bases; bases outside gene matches: 5. Germline V CDR1 and CDR2: ENHRY, SYGVKD. The CDR3 is 14 residues long. The CDR3 region has the DNA TGTGCCATCAGGGGGGACAGAGACTACAATGAGCAGTTCTTC. Protein: CAIRGDRDYNEQFF.

J is TRBJ2-1 and V is TRBV7-9, with a tentative D call TRBD2 (7 bases). Germline CDR1 and CDR2: SEHNR and FQNEAQ (reference sequence). V was shortened by 3 bases and J by 5 bases, with 14 bases between the two germline ends. The CDR3 spans 15 residues. As DNA, the CDR3 is TGTGCCAGCAGCTTGGCGGGGGCAGGGCACAATGAGCAGTTCTTC. This encodes CASSLAGAGHNEQFF. Variable domain in full (rest from reference TRBV7-9 and TRBJ2-1): DTGVSQNPRHKITKRGQNVTFRCDPISEHNRLYWYRQTLGQGPEFLTYFQNEAQLEKSRLLSDRFSAERPKGSFSTLEIQRTEQGDSAMYLCASSLAGAGHNEQFFGPGTRLTVL.

The chain employs TRBV28 and TRBJ2-7; D not certain. Per the germline V gene, CDR1 is MDHEN and CDR2 is SYDVKM. The CDR3 is 12 residues long. V was trimmed by 6 bases and J by 6 bases, leaving 12 bases between them. The DNA for the CDR3 is TGTGCCAGCAGCCCGCCCCGGTCCGAGCAGTACTTC. Amino acid sequence: CASSPPRSEQYF.

This clonotype was recorded many times. The rearrangement joins TRBV6-2 or TRBV6-3 to TRBJ2-7; 7 positions agree with TRBD1. The CDR3 covers 15 residues. Germline V gene data show CDR1 as MNHEY and CDR2 as SVGEGT. Trimming at V came to 5 bases and at J to 6 bases, leaving 13 bases not matched to a gene. CDR3 in DNA: TGTGCCAGCAGTGCCACTCCTCGACAGGGATCCGAGCAGTACTTC. It specifies CASSATPRQGSEQYF.

This clonotype was seen ten or more times. The rearrangement links TRBV20-1 to TRBJ1-2, with D hard to call. The V gene's germline CDR1 is DFQATT and CDR2 SNEGSKA (reference sequence). CDR3 size: 13 residues. The V gene lost 1 base and the J gene lost 0 bases, with 6 bases spanning the gap. For the CDR3, the DNA is TGCAGTGCTAGAGCAGCAGCTAACTATGGCTACACCTTC. Amino acids: CSARAAANYGYTF.

To note about this clonotype: This may arise from a read error, as a much more abundant clone is one base away. The chain couples TRBV5-1 to TRBJ2-1; 9 bases fit TRBD2. Germline V gene lookup returns CDR1 SGHRS and CDR2 YFSETQ. V lost 5 bases and J lost 5; bases outside the gene matches: 2. The CDR3 length is 13 residues. This CDR3 reads CASRTSGNNEQFF. The CDR3, as DNA: TGCGCCAGCAGGACTAGCGGAAACAATGAGCAGTTCTTC.

In its sample, this clonotype was seen many times. The V call is TRBV20-1, the J call TRBJ1-5; D gene unclear. The CDR3 length is 15 residues. V was shortened by 3 bases and J by 4 bases, with 16 bases between the two germline ends. The germline V gene encodes CDR1 DFQATT and CDR2 SNEGSKA (reference sequence). CDR3 coding DNA: TGCAGTGCTAGGGAGGGAGGGATAGCTAATCAGCCCCAGCATTTT. This encodes CSAREGGIANQPQHF.

There are many counts of this clonotype. The chain is built from TRBV5-1 and TRBJ1-1; 7 bases line up with TRBD1. After removal of 5 bases from V and 1 base from J, the junction contained 5 bases not matched to a gene. The CDR3 extends over 14 amino acids. Per germline, CDR1 SGHRS and CDR2 YFSETQ. For the CDR3, the DNA is TGCGCCAGCAGTACCGGGACAGCGAACACTGAAGCTTTCTTT. Its protein product is CASSTGTANTEAFF.

The V gene is TRBV6-5, the J gene TRBJ1-5; a weak D match, TRBD1 (6 bases). Deletions cut 6 bases from V and 2 bases from J, with 11 bases between. Germline CDR1 MNHEY, CDR2 SVGAGI. This CDR3 has 14 amino acids. The CDR3 protein is CASRRGGGNQPQHF. CDR3 DNA: TGTGCCAGCAGGCGAGGGGGTGGCAATCAGCCCCAGCATTTT.

V usage is TRBV7-3 and J usage is TRBJ2-1; maybe TRBD2 (6 bases). The CDR3 consists of 15 residues. V was shortened by 6 bases and J by 2 bases, with 14 bases between the two germline ends. Germline assignment: CDR1 SGHTA and CDR2 FQGTGA. In DNA, the CDR3 is TGTGCCAGCAGTGTCGGGGCGGGGACCTACAATGAGCAGTTCTTC. Translation gives CASSVGAGTYNEQFF. Combining the CDR3 with reference TRBV7-3 and TRBJ2-1 gives the whole variable domain GAGVSQTPSNKVTEKGKYVELRCDPISGHTALYWYRQSLGQGPEFLIYFQGTGAADDSGLPNDRFFAVRPEGSVSTLKIQRTERGDSAVYLCASSVGAGTYNEQFFGPGTRLTVL.

To note about this clonotype: A much more abundant neighbour one base away suggests this may be a read error. The CDR3: CASSWGTGIVTDTQYF. As DNA, the CDR3 is TGCGCCAGCAGCTGGGGGACAGGGATTGTCACAGATACGCAGTATTTT. The chain joins TRBV5-1 to TRBJ2-3; 9 nucleotides agree with TRBD1. J was trimmed by 2 bases and V by 3 bases; bases with no gene match: 7. Germline CDR1 reads SGHRS; CDR2 reads YFSETQ. This CDR3 comprises 16 residues.